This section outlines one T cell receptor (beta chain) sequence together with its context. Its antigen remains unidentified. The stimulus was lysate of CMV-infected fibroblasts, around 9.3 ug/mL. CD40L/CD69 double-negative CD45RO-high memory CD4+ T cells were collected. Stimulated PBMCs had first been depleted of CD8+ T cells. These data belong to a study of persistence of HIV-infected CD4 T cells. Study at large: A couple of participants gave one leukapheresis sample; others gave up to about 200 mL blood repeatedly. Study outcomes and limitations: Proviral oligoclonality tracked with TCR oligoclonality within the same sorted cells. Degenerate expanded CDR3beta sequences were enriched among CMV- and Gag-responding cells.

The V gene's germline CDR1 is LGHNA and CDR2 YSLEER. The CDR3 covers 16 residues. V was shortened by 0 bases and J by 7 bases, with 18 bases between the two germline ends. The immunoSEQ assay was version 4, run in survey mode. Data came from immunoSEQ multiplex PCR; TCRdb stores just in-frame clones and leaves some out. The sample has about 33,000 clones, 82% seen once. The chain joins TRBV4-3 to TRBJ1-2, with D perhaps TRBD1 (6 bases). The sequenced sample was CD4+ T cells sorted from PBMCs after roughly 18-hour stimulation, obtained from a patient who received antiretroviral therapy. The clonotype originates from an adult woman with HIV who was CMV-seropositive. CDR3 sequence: CASSQDNTPQGGGYTF. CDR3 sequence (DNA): TGCGCCAGCAGCCAAGATAATACCCCACAGGGTGGTGGCTACACCTTC.